This TCR beta chain was identified in a study of primary melanoma T cells and metastatic recurrence. On the study more broadly: Samples were primary melanomas of stage T2 to T4.

Some clones are missing from TCRdb's copy, which holds only in-frame ones; the method was immunoSEQ multiplex PCR. The repertoire holds about 1,600 clones, with over 65% as singletons. Study-level findings and limits: Independent of thickness, ulceration, mitotic rate and age, T-cell fraction reportedly predicted outcome. The authors suggested a successful antitumor T-cell response can exist in primary melanoma. T-cell fraction over 20% seemed protective regardless of ulceration or nodes.

V was trimmed by 4 bases and J by 3 bases, leaving 12 bases between them. Germline values: CDR1 SGHNT, CDR2 YENEEA. This CDR3 has 14 residues. In regard to this clone: Its antigen remains unknown.

This TCR was recovered from a human donor with melanoma. This chain links TRBV11-3 with TRBJ1-1; possibly TRBD1 for D (6 bases). Material for sequencing was melanoma tumor tissue. Written as DNA, the CDR3 is TGTGCCAGCAGCTCTAGGGGGGGATACACTGAAGCTTTCTTT. As protein: CASSSRGGYTEAFF.